There are a few counts of the clone carrying this T cell receptor beta chain. This entry belongs to a study of CD8+ T cells in alopecia areata. Study at large: Treatment comprised oral tofacitinib, 5 to 10 mg twice daily, in treated patients. The protocol delivered tofacitinib for 6 to 18 months, then withdrew it for 6 months. The authors scored treated patients' severity by affected scalp percentage.

Specified treatment: oral pan-JAK inhibitor, 5-10 mg twice daily. Between the trimmed V and J ends, which lost 3 bases and 6 bases, there was a span of 14 bases. CDR3 size: 14 residues. The germline CDR1 and CDR2 sequences are GTSNPN and SVGIG (reference sequence). The authors extracted RNA and reverse transcribed it into cDNA as the sequencing template. TCRdb's copy holds only in-frame clones and misses some; the assay was immunoSEQ multiplex PCR. Of about 180,000 clones in the sample, less than 70% were seen once. The rearrangement uses TRBV30 and TRBJ1-4, with a weak D call TRBD1 (5 bases). This receptor was obtained from a human donor with alopecia areata. Source: CD8+ T cells sorted from blood, taken at week 24, from a patient treated with tofacitinib. This chain's CDR3 is CAWSSGSVDEKLFF. The CDR3 DNA follows: TGTGCCTGGAGCTCAGGGTCAGTAGATGAAAAACTGTTTTTT.